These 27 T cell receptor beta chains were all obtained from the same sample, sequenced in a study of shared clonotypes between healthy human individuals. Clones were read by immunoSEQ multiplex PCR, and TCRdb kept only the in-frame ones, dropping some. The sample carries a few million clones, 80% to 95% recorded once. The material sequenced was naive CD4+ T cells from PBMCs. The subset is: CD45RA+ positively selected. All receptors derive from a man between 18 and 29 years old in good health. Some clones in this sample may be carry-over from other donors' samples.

Here the CDR3 reads CASSLWGGTGGAYEQYF. Written as DNA, the CDR3 is TGCGCCAGCAGCTTGTGGGGCGGGACAGGAGGGGCCTACGAGCAGTACTTC. The chain combines TRBV5-1 with TRBJ2-7; 8 positions match TRBD1. The CDR3 is 17 amino acids. Germline lookup yields CDR1 SGHRS and CDR2 YFSETQ. With 1 base clipped from V and 2 bases from J, the junction kept 11 bases outside the gene matches.

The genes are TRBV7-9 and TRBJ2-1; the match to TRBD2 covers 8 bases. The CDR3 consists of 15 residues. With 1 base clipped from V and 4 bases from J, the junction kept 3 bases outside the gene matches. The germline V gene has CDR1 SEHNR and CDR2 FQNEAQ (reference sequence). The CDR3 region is CASSLGASGYNEQFF. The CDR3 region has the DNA TGTGCCAGCAGCTTAGGAGCTAGCGGGTACAATGAGCAGTTCTTC.

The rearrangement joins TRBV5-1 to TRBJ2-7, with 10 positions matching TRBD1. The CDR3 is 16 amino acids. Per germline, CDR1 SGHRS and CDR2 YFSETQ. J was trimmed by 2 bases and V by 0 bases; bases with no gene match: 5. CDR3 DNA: TGCGCCAGCAGCTTGGCTTCCGGGACAGGGGCCTACGAGCAGTACTTC. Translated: CASSLASGTGAYEQYF.

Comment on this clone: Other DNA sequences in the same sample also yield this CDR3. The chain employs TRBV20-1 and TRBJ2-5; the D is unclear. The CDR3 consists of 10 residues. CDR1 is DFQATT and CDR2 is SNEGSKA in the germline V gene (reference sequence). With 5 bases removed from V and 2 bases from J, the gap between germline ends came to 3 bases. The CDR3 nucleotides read TGCAGTGCTGGACAAGAGACCCAGTACTTC. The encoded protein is CSAGQETQYF.

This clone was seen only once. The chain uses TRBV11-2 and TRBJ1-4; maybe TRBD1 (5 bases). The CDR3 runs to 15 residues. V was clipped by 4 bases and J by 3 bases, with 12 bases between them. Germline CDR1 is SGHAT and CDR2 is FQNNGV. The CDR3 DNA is TGTGCCAGCAGCTCTCACAGGAGGTCTAATGAAAAACTGTTTTTT. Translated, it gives CASSSHRRSNEKLFF. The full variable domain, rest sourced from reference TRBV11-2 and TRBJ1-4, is EAGVAQSPRYKIIEKRQSVAFWCNPISGHATLYWYQQILGQGPKLLIQFQNNGVVDDSQLPKDRFSAERLKGVDSTLKIQPAKLEDSAVYLCASSSHRRSNEKLFFGSGTQLSVL.

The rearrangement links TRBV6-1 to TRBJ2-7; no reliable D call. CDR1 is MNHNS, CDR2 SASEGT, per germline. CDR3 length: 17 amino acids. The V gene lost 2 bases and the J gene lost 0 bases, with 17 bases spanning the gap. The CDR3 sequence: CASSEHNQVRTSYEQYF. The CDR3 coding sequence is TGTGCCAGCAGTGAACACAACCAGGTCAGGACCTCCTACGAGCAGTACTTC.

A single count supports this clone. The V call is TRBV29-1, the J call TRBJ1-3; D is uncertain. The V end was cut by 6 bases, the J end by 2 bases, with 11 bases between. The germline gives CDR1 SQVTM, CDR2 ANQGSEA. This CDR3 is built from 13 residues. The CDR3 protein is CSVALRTGNTIYF. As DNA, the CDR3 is TGCAGCGTCGCCCTAAGGACTGGAAACACCATATATTTT.

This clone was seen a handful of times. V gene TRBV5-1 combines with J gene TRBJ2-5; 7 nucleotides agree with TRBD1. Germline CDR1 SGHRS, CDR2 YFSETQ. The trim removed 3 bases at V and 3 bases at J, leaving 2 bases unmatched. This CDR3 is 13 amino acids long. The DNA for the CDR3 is TGCGCCAGCAGCTACGACAGGGAAGAGACCCAGTACTTC. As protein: CASSYDREETQYF.

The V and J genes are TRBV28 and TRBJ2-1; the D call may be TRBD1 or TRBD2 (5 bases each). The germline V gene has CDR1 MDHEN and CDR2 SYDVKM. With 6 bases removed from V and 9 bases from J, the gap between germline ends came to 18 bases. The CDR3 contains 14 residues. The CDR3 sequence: CASSPGTGRSEQFF. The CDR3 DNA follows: TGTGCCAGCAGCCCCGGGACCGGCCGGTCTGAGCAGTTCTTC.

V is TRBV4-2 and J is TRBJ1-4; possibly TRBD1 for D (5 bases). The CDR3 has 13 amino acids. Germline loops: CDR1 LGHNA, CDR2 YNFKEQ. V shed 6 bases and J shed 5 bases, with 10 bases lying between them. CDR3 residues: CASREGANEKLFF. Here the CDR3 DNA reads TGTGCCAGCAGAGAAGGGGCAAATGAAAAACTGTTTTTT.

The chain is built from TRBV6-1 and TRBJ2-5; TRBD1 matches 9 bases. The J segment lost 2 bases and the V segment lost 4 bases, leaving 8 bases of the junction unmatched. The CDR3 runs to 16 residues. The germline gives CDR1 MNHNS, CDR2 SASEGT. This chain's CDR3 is CASSGGTGSNQETQYF. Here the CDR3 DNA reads TGTGCCAGCAGTGGGGGGACAGGGAGTAATCAAGAGACCCAGTACTTC.

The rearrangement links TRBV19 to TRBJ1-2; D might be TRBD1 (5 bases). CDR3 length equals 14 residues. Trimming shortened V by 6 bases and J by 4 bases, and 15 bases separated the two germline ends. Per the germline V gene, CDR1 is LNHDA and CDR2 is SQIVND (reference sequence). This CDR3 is CASSTDGTVYGYTF. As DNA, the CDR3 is TGTGCCAGTAGCACCGACGGGACGGTCTATGGCTACACCTTC.

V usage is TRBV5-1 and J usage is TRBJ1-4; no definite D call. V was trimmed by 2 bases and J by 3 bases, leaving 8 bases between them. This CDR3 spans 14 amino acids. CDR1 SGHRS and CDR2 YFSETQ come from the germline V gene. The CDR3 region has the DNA TGCGCCAGCAGCTTTGGCCAGTCTAATGAAAAACTGTTTTTT. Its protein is CASSFGQSNEKLFF. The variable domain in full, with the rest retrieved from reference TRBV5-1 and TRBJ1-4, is KAGVTQTPRYLIKTRGQQVTLSCSPISGHRSVSWYQQTPGQGLQFLFEYFSETQRNKGNFPGRFSGRQFSNSRSEMNVSTLELGDSALYLCASSFGQSNEKLFFGSGTQLSVL.

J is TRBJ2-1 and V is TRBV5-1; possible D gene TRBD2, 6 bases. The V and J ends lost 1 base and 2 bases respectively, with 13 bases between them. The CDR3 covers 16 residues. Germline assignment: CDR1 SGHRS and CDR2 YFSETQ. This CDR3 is CASSLFVGGPYNEQFF. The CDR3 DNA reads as TGCGCCAGCAGCTTGTTTGTGGGAGGCCCCTACAATGAGCAGTTCTTC.

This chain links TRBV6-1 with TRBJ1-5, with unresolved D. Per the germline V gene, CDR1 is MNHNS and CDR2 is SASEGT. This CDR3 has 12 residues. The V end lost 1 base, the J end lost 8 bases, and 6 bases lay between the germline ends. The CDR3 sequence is CASSEGSEPQHF. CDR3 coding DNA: TGTGCCAGCAGTGAAGGATCCGAGCCCCAGCATTTT.

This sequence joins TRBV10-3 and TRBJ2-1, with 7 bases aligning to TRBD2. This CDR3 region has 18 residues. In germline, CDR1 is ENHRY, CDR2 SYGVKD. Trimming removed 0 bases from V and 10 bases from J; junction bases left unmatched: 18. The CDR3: CAISESALVAGEGDEQFF. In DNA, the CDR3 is TGTGCCATCAGTGAGTCCGCCCTTGTCGCGGGAGAGGGCGACGAGCAGTTCTTC.

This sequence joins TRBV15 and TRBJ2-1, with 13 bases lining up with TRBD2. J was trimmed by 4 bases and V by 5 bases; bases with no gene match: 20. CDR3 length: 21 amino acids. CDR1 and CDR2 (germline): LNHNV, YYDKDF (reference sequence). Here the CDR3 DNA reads TGTGCCACCAGCCCCCACGGGGGCGGACTAGCGGGAGTGGGGACTTACAATGAGCAGTTCTTC. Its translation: CATSPHGGGLAGVGTYNEQFF.

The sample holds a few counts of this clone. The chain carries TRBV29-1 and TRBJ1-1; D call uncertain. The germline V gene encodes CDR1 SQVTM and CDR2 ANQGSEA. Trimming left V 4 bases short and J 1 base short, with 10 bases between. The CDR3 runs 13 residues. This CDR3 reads CSVALRPNTEAFF. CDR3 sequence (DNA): TGCAGCGTTGCCCTCCGCCCGAACACTGAAGCTTTCTTT.

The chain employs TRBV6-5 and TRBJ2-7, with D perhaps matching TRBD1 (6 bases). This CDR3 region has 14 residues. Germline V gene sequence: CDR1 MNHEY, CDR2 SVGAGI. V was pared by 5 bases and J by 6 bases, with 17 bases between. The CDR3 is CASSTGTDAPEQYF. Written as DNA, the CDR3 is TGTGCCAGCAGTACAGGGACCGACGCTCCCGAGCAGTACTTC.

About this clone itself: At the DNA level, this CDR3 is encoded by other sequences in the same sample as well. CDR3 coding DNA: TGTGCCAGCAGCCAAGTCCGCGGTAACACTGAAGCTTTCTTT. This codes for CASSQVRGNTEAFF. This chain uses TRBV4-2 with TRBJ1-1; no definite D call. From germline, CDR1 is LGHNA and CDR2 YNFKEQ. Between the trimmed V and J ends, which lost 1 base and 2 bases, there was a span of 8 bases. The CDR3 runs to 14 residues.

CDR3 sequence: CASSLGPGGSYEQYF. For the CDR3, the DNA is TGTGCCAGCAGCTTAGGCCCGGGGGGGAGTTACGAGCAGTACTTC. The chain employs TRBV11-3 and TRBJ2-7; 8 bases are shared with TRBD2. The V gene's germline CDR1 is SGHNT and CDR2 YENEEA. The trim removed 1 base at V and 4 bases at J, leaving 6 bases unmatched. The CDR3 has 15 residues.

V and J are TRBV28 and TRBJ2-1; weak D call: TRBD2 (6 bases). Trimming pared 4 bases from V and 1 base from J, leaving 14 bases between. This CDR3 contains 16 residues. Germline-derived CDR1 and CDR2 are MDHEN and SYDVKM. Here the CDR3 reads CASSSLAAASYNEQFF. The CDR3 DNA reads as TGTGCCAGCAGTTCCTTAGCGGCCGCGTCCTACAATGAGCAGTTCTTC.

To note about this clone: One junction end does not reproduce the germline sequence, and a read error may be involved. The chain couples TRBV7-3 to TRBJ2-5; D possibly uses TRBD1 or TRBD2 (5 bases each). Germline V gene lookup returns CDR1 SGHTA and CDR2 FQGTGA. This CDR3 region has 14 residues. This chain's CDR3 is CASSVTSGAETQYF. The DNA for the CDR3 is TGTGCCAGCAGCGTAACTAGTGGGGCGGAGACCCAGTACTTC.

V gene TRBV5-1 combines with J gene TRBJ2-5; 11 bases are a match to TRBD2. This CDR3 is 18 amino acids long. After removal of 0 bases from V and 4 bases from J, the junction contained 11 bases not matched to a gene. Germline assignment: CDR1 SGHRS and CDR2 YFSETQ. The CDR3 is CASSLGRTSGRRGETQYF. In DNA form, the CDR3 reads TGCGCCAGCAGCTTGGGACGGACTAGCGGGCGACGTGGAGAGACCCAGTACTTC.

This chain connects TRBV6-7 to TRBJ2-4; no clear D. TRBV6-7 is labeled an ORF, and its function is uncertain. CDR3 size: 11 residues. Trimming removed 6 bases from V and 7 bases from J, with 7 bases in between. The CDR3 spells CASSHRNIQYF. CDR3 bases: TGTGCCAGCAGCCACCGCAACATTCAGTACTTC.

Written as DNA, the CDR3 is TGTGCCAGCAGCTTTACAGGGAACAATCAGCCCCAGCATTTT. Its protein product is CASSFTGNNQPQHF. The chain employs TRBV7-2 and TRBJ1-5; D may be TRBD1 (6 bases). The CDR3 is 14 residues long. Germline V CDR1 and CDR2: SGHTA, FQGNSA. V was cut by 3 bases and J by 3 bases, with 9 bases left in between.

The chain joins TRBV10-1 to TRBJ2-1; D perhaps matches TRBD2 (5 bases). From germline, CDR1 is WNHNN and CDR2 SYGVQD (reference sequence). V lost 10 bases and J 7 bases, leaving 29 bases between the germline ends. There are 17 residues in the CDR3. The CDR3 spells CATAKHRIIEGKNEQFF. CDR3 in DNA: TGCGCCACCGCCAAGCACAGAATCATAGAGGGAAAGAATGAGCAGTTCTTC.